A single sample gave rise to the 24 T cell receptor beta chains below, sequenced in a study of OX40 agonist ivuxolimab in advanced cancers. The protocol used for the library was the immunoSEQ multiplex PCR assay. The clones in this table, taken by TCRdb from immuneACCESS, are in-frame only. Not every clone is retained; where verified, under half of the shortfall comes from an unresolved V gene, and the cause of the rest is unknown. A total of about 77,000 clones appear in this sample, roughly 91% of them only once. The ten top clones hold 2.5% of the sample. The sample consisted of CD4+ or CD8+ T cells sorted from blood, taken in a trial of the OX40 agonist ivuxolimab. These receptors all stem from an adult with an advanced solid tumor such as melanoma, head and neck, liver or kidney cancer.

This clone is a singleton in its sample. The chain combines TRBV5-1 with TRBJ1-1; the D is unclear. CDR1 and CDR2 from the germline V gene are SGHRS and YFSETQ. The CDR3 is 11 residues long. Trimming shortened V by 5 bases and J by 9 bases, and 11 bases separated the two germline ends. As DNA, the CDR3 is TGCGCCAGCAGGATGGAATATAAAGCTTTCTTT. Translated, it gives CASRMEYKAFF.

The V call is TRBV6-5, the J call TRBJ2-7; D unclear. Trimming stripped 5 bases from V and 2 bases from J, with 10 bases between. The V gene's germline CDR1 is MNHEY and CDR2 SVGAGI. The length of the CDR3 is 13 residues. CDR3 protein: CASSTLETYEQYF. CDR3 sequence (DNA): TGTGCCAGCAGTACCCTGGAGACCTACGAGCAGTACTTC.

This chain connects TRBV7-9 to TRBJ2-1; 10 positions agree with TRBD2. This CDR3 spans 16 amino acids. Per the germline V gene, CDR1 is SEHNR and CDR2 is FQNEAQ (reference sequence). Trimming removed 2 bases from V and 7 bases from J; junction bases left unmatched: 8. For the CDR3, the DNA is TGTGCCAGCAGCTTACCTGCTAGCGGGGGTTTTAATGAGCAGTTCTTC. It translates to CASSLPASGGFNEQFF.

This clone has a handful of counts. Other DNA sequences from this sample encode an identical CDR3 as well. The chain recombines TRBV2 with TRBJ1-5; D remains unclear. Trimming cost V 6 bases and J 0 bases, with 3 bases left between them. This CDR3 spans 12 amino acids. CDR1 is SNHLY, CDR2 FYNNEI, per germline. Here the CDR3 reads CASRDSNQPQHF. Here the CDR3 DNA reads TGTGCCAGCAGGGATAGCAATCAGCCCCAGCATTTT.

This sequence joins TRBV7-9 and TRBJ2-5; D gene ambiguous. Trimming shortened V by 1 base and J by 3 bases, and 9 bases separated the two germline ends. This CDR3 is built from 14 residues. Germline V gene sequence: CDR1 SEHNR, CDR2 FQNEAQ (reference sequence). The CDR3 bases are TGTGCCAGCAGCTTAGGGACCCACGAAGAGACCCAGTACTTC. It is translated as CASSLGTHEETQYF.

The rearrangement uses TRBV7-8 and TRBJ2-2; D gene ambiguous. The CDR3 is made up of 16 amino acids. The germline gives CDR1 SGHVS, CDR2 FQNEAQ. Between the trimmed V and J ends, which lost 0 bases and 0 bases, there was a span of 8 bases. In DNA, the CDR3 is TGTGCCAGCAGCTTAGCGGAAGGGTCGAACACCGGGGAGCTGTTTTTT. This sequence encodes CASSLAEGSNTGELFF.

The genes are TRBV23-1 and TRBJ2-1; TRBD1 agrees at 7 bases. TRBV23-1 is noted as an ORF with a role that remains uncertain. The CDR3 covers 16 residues. The CDR3 nucleotides read TGCGCGAGACCGGGACAGTGTCCGTCCAATTACAATGAGCAGTTCTTC. Translating it yields CARPGQCPSNYNEQFF.

The rearrangement joins TRBV19 to TRBJ1-2; the D is unclear. Germline CDR1 and CDR2: LNHDA and SQIVND (reference sequence). V shed 5 bases and J shed 0 bases, with 10 bases lying between them. The CDR3 covers 14 residues. The chain's CDR3 is CASSRGSPNYGYTF. In nucleotides, the CDR3 is TGTGCCAGTAGTCGAGGGTCCCCTAACTATGGCTACACCTTC.

The chain has TRBV5-5 and TRBJ2-5; TRBD1 matches 11 bases. J gave up 5 bases and V 3 bases, and 6 bases lay outside the gene matches. There are 15 residues in the CDR3. CDR1 is SGHKS and CDR2 is YYEKEE in the germline V gene (reference sequence). Written as DNA, the CDR3 is TGTGCCAGCAGCTCCGGTCGGACAGGGGGCGAGACCCAGTACTTC. Translation: CASSSGRTGGETQYF.

This clone was seen only a few times. V usage is TRBV15 and J usage is TRBJ2-7; TRBD2 might be the D (6 bases). The length of the CDR3 is 15 residues. Trimming took off 3 bases at V and 6 bases at J, with 18 bases between the two ends. The V gene's germline CDR1 is LNHNV and CDR2 YYDKDF (reference sequence). Written as DNA, the CDR3 is TGTGCCACCAGCAGGGGGGGAGAGGGGCAAGGCGAGCAGTACTTC. Its protein is CATSRGGEGQGEQYF. Complete variable domain (other parts from reference TRBV15 and TRBJ2-7): DAMVIQNPRYQVTQFGKPVTLSCSQTLNHNVMYWYQQKSSQAPKLLFHYYDKDFNNEADTPDNFQSRRPNTSFCFLDIRSPGLGDTAMYLCATSRGGEGQGEQYFGPGTRLTVT.

The CDR3 DNA follows: TGTGCCAGCAGTGAAGGGCCTTCTAGGTACTTC. Protein product: CASSEGPSRYF. The V gene is TRBV2, the J gene TRBJ2-4; D is ambiguous. From germline, CDR1 is SNHLY and CDR2 FYNNEI. The V and J ends lost 1 base and 15 bases respectively, with 10 bases between them. CDR3 length: 11 amino acids.

The V and J genes are TRBV18 and TRBJ1-2; D uncertain. The germline V gene has CDR1 KGHSH and CDR2 LQKENI. The V gene lost 3 bases and the J gene lost 3 bases, with 5 bases spanning the gap. This CDR3 has 12 residues. The CDR3 region is CASSPSDYGYTF. Here the CDR3 DNA reads TGTGCCAGCTCACCCTCTGACTATGGCTACACCTTC. The full variable domain, with the rest looked up from reference TRBV18 and TRBJ1-2, is NAGVMQNPRHLVRRRGQEARLRCSPMKGHSHVYWYRQLPEEGLKFMVYLQKENIIDESGMPKERFSAEFPKEGPSILRIQQVVRGDSAAYFCASSPSDYGYTFGSGTRLTVV.

The chain recombines TRBV7-2 with TRBJ1-1; no reliable D call. This CDR3 is 15 amino acids long. Trimming removed 5 bases from V and 3 bases from J, with 16 bases in between. Germline V gives CDR1 SGHTA, CDR2 FQGNSA. The CDR3 is CASSPLVLRDTEAFF. The DNA for the CDR3 is TGTGCCAGCAGCCCTCTAGTTTTGAGGGACACTGAAGCTTTCTTT.

This sequence joins TRBV5-4 and TRBJ1-1; D gene uncertain. This CDR3 is 13 amino acids long. CDR1 SGHNT and CDR2 YYREEE come from the germline V gene (reference sequence). Trimming removed 5 bases from V and 4 bases from J, with 12 bases in between. CDR3 nucleotide sequence: TGTGCCAGCAGTTTGCGCGGGCTCACTGAAGCTTTCTTT. Translation gives CASSLRGLTEAFF.

This chain connects TRBV5-1 to TRBJ2-2, with 13 bases aligning to TRBD2. Germline V gene data show CDR1 as SGHRS and CDR2 as YFSETQ. The J segment lost 4 bases and the V segment lost 4 bases, leaving 16 bases of the junction unmatched. The CDR3 has 20 residues. DNA for the CDR3: TGCGCCAGCAGCCCGCCGGGACTAGCGGGGCTGGGAGGTAGCACCGGGGAGCTGTTTTTT. Encoded protein: CASSPPGLAGLGGSTGELFF.

V usage is TRBV5-5 and J usage is TRBJ1-2, with D perhaps TRBD1 (5 bases). The CDR3 runs 14 residues. Germline CDR1 and CDR2: SGHKS and YYEKEE (reference sequence). The V end lost 1 base, the J end lost 4 bases, and 11 bases lay between the germline ends. The DNA for the CDR3 is TGTGCCAGCAGCTTGTTCTCCCAGGGCTATGGCTACACCTTC. It specifies CASSLFSQGYGYTF.

The sample holds a few counts of this clone. The V call is TRBV19, the J call TRBJ1-5; perhaps TRBD1 as D (5 bases). The V end was cut by 9 bases, the J end by 1 base, with 22 bases between. CDR1 LNHDA and CDR2 SQIVND come from the germline V gene (reference sequence). The CDR3 is 17 residues long. In DNA form, the CDR3 reads TGTGCCAGCAACCCAACCCGGGCAGGGAAGAGCAATCAGCCCCAGCATTTT. Protein sequence: CASNPTRAGKSNQPQHF.

This clone occurred once. The chain couples TRBV19 to TRBJ1-5, with D hard to call. CDR1 and CDR2 from the germline V gene are LNHDA and SQIVND (reference sequence). V lost 3 bases, J lost 4 bases, and 13 bases lay in between. This CDR3 is 15 amino acids long. In DNA form, the CDR3 reads TGTGCCAGTAGTATCCCCCCGGCGGTGAATCAGCCCCAGCATTTT. Residues: CASSIPPAVNQPQHF. Full variable domain (remainder filled in from reference TRBV19 and TRBJ1-5): DGGITQSPKYLFRKEGQNVTLSCEQNLNHDAMYWYRQDPGQGLRLIYYSQIVNDFQKGDIAEGYSVSREKKESFPLTVTSAQKNPTAFYLCASSIPPAVNQPQHFGDGTRLSIL.

The V and J genes are TRBV5-1 and TRBJ1-4; D is unclear. CDR3 length: 14 residues. V was trimmed by 4 bases and J by 10 bases, leaving 17 bases between them. CDR1 and CDR2 from the germline V gene are SGHRS and YFSETQ. CDR3 nucleotide sequence: TGCGCCAGCAGCCTCGACCAACCCAGAGGAAAACTGTTTTTT. Translation gives CASSLDQPRGKLFF.

CDR3 amino acids: CASSFREEYGYTF. The CDR3 DNA follows: TGTGCCAGCAGCTTCCGGGAAGAGTATGGCTACACCTTC. The rearrangement links TRBV7-8 to TRBJ1-2, with D unresolved. V was cut by 3 bases and J by 5 bases, with 10 bases left in between. CDR1 is SGHVS and CDR2 is FQNEAQ in the germline V gene. The CDR3 has 13 amino acids.

The chain uses TRBV5-1 and TRBJ2-7, with D perhaps TRBD2 (6 bases). This CDR3 comprises 15 residues. Germline CDR1 is SGHRS and CDR2 is YFSETQ. V gave up 4 bases and J gave up 2 bases, with 16 bases separating them. In DNA, the CDR3 is TGCGCCAGCAGCCCTAGCTGGGGGGAACCCTACGAGCAGTACTTC. Residues: CASSPSWGEPYEQYF.

The gene calls are TRBV6-1 and TRBJ2-7, with D uncertain. The V gene lost 6 bases and the J gene lost 3 bases, with 6 bases spanning the gap. Germline V lookup: CDR1 MNHNS, CDR2 SASEGT. The CDR3 has 11 residues. DNA of the CDR3: TGTGCCAGCAGGAAGTACTACGAGCAGTACTTC. It yields the protein CASRKYYEQYF.

This chain uses TRBV4-1 with TRBJ2-4, with 13 nucleotides matching TRBD2. From germline, CDR1 is MGHRA and CDR2 YSYEKL. CDR3 length: 15 residues. V lost 2 bases to trimming and J lost 12 bases; unmatched junction nucleotides: 7. The CDR3 DNA follows: TGCGCCAGCAGCCAACCGACTAGCGGGGGGCCCGCTCAGTACTTC. This codes for CASSQPTSGGPAQYF.

This chain connects TRBV18 to TRBJ1-1; D is ambiguous. This CDR3 contains 14 residues. CDR1 is KGHSH and CDR2 is LQKENI in the germline V gene. Trimming stripped 0 bases from V and 11 bases from J, with 16 bases between. CDR3 sequence reads: CASSPPSRFGYAFF. The CDR3 bases are TGTGCCAGCTCACCACCCAGTCGGTTCGGGTATGCTTTCTTT.